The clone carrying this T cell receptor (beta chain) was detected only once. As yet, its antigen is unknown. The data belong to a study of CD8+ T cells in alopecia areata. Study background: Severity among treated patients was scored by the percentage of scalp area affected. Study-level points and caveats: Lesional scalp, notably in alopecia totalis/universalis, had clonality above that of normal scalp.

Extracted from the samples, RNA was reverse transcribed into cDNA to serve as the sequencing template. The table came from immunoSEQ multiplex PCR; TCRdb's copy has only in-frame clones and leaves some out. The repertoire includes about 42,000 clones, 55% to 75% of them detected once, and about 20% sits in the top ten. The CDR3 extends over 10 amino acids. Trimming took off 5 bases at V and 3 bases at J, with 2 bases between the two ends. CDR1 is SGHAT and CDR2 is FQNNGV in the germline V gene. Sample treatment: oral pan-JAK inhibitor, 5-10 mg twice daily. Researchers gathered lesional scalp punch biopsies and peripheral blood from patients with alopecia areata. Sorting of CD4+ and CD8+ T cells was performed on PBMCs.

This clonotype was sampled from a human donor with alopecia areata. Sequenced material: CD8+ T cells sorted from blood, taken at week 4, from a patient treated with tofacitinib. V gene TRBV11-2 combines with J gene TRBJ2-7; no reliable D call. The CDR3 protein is CASSLYEQYF. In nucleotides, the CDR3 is TGTGCCAGCAGCCTCTACGAGCAGTACTTC.